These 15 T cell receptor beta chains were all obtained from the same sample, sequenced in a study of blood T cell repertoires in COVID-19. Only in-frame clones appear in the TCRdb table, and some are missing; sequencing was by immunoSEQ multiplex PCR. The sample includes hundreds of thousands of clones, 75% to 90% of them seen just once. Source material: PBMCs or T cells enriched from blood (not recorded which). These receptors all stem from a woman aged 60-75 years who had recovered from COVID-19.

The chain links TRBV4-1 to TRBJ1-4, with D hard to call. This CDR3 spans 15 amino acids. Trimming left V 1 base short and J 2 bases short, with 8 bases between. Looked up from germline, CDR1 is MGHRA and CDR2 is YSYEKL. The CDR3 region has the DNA TGCGCCAGCAGCCAAGTCTCGCAGACTAATGAAAAACTGTTTTTT. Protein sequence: CASSQVSQTNEKLFF.

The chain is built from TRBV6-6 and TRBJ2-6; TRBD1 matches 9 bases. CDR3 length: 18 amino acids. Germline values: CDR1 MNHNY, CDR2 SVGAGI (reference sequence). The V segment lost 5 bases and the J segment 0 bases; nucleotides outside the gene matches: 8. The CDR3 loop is CASSLPGTGSSGANVLTF. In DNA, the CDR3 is TGTGCCAGCAGTCTCCCTGGGACAGGGAGCTCTGGGGCCAACGTCCTGACTTTC.

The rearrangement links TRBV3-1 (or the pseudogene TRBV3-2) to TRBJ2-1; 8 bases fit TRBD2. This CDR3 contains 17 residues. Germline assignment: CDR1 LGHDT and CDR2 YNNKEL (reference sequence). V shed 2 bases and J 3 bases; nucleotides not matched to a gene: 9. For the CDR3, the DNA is TGTGCCAGCAGCCAAAGTTATAGCGGGGAGGTCTACAATGAGCAGTTCTTC. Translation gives CASSQSYSGEVYNEQFF.

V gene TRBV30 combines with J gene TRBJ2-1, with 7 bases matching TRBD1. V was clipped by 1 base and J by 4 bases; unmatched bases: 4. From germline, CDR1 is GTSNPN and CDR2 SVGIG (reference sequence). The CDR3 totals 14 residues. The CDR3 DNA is TGTGCCTGGAGTGGGACAGGCGCGTACAATGAGCAGTTCTTC. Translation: CAWSGTGAYNEQFF.

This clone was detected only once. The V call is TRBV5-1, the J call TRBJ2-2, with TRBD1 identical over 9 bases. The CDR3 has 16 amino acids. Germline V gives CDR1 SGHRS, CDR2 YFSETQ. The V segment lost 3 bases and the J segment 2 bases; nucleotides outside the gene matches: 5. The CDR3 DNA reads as TGCGCCAGCAGCTCGGGGACAGGGTTAAACACCGGGGAGCTGTTTTTT. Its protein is CASSSGTGLNTGELFF.

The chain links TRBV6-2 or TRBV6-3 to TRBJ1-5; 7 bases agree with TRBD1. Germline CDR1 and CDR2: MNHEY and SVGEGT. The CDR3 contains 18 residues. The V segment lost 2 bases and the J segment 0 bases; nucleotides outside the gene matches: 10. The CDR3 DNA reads TGTGCCAGCAGTTACCCTCGGGACAGTCATTATAGCAATCAGCCCCAGCATTTT. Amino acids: CASSYPRDSHYSNQPQHF.

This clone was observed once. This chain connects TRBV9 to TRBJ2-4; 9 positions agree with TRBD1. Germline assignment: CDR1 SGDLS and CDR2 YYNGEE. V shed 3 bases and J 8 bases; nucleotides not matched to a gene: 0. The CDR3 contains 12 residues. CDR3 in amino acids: CASSGTGDIQYF. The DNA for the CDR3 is TGTGCCAGCAGCGGGACAGGGGACATTCAGTACTTC.

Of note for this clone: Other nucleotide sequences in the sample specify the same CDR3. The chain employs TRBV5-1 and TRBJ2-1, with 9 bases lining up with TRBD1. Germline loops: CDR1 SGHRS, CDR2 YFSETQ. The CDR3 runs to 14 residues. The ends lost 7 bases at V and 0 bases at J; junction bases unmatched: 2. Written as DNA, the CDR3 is TGCGCCAGCGGGGACAGGGCCTCCTACAATGAGCAGTTCTTC. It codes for CASGDRASYNEQFF.

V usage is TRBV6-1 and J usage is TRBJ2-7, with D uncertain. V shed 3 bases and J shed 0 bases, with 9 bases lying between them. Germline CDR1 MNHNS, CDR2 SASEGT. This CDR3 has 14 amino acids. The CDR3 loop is CASSDQAYSYEQYF. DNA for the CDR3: TGTGCCAGCAGTGACCAGGCCTACTCCTACGAGCAGTACTTC.

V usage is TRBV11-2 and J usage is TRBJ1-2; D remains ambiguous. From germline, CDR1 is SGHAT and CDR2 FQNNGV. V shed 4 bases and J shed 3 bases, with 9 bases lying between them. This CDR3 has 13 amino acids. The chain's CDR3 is CASSYGPYYGYTF. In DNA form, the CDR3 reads TGTGCCAGCAGCTATGGGCCGTACTATGGCTACACCTTC.

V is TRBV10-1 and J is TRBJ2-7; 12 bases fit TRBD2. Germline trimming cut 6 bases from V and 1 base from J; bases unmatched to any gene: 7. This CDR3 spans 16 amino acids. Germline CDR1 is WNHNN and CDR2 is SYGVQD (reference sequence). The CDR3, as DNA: TGCGCCAGCAGCGGCCCCGGGACTAGCGGGTCCTACGAGCAGTACTTC. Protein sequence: CASSGPGTSGSYEQYF.

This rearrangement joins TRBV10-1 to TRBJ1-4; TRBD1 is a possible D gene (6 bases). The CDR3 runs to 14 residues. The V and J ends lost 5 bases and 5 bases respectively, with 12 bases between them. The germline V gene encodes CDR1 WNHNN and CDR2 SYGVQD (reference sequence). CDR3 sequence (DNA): TGCGCCAGCAGTCCCGGGACACACAATGAAAAACTGTTTTTT. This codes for CASSPGTHNEKLFF.

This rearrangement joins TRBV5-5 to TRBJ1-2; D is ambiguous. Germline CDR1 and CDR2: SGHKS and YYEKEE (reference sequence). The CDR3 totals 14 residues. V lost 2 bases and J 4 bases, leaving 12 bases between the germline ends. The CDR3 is CASSLRVVSYGYTF. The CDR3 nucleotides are TGTGCCAGCAGCTTACGCGTGGTCTCCTATGGCTACACCTTC. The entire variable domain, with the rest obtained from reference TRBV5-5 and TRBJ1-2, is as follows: DAGVTQSPTHLIKTRGQQVTLRCSPISGHKSVSWYQQVLGQGPQFIFQYYEKEERGRGNFPDRFSARQFPNYSSELNVNALLLGDSALYLCASSLRVVSYGYTFGSGTRLTVV.

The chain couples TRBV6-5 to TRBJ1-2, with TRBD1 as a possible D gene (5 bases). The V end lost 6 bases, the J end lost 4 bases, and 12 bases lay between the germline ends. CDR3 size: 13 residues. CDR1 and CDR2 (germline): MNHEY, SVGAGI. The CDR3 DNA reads TGTGCCAGCAGCCAAACAGGTTCCTATGGCTACACCTTC. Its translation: CASSQTGSYGYTF.

CDR3 loop: CASSVNTGTGNEQYF. DNA of the CDR3: TGTGCCAGCTCAGTGAATACAGGAACAGGGAACGAGCAGTACTTC. The chain recombines TRBV18 with TRBJ2-7; tentative D call: TRBD1 (6 bases). There are 15 residues in the CDR3. The V end was cut by 5 bases, the J end by 5 bases, with 19 bases between. Germline CDR1 is KGHSH and CDR2 is LQKENI.